The 11 T cell receptor beta chains below were found in one sample sequenced in a study of CD8 T cells in ankylosing spondylitis. One entry per CDR3 protein results from TCRdb running MiXCR on the 5' RACE reads. The sample consists of under 150,000 distinct CDR3 sequences, 6.5% to 8.5% of them appearing once. Sequences were obtained from synovial fluid, either unsorted or a sorted T cell fraction (not recorded which). The receptors derive from a male donor with ankylosing spondylitis.

This clonotype has a count of ten or more. V and J are TRBV6-1 and TRBJ2-2; 7 bases are a match to TRBD1. The CDR3 spans 14 residues. V lost 6 bases to trimming and J lost 6 bases; unmatched junction nucleotides: 7. Germline CDR1 is MNHNS and CDR2 is SASEGT. CDR3: CASRFETGSGELFF. In nucleotides, the CDR3 is TGTGCCAGCAGGTTCGAGACAGGGTCCGGGGAGCTGTTTTTT.

This clonotype was detected ten times or more. The V and J genes are TRBV4-1 and TRBJ2-7; perhaps TRBD1 as D (5 bases). Germline assignment: CDR1 MGHRA and CDR2 YSYEKL. The CDR3 covers 14 residues. V was cut by 1 base and J by 5 bases, with 12 bases left in between. The CDR3 bases are TGCGCCAGCAGCCAAGCAGGGCAATCCAACGAGCAGTACTTC. It encodes CASSQAGQSNEQYF.

This clonotype was seen a handful of times. This rearrangement joins TRBV20-1 to TRBJ2-5; 8 nucleotides agree with TRBD1. Germline V gene lookup returns CDR1 DFQATT and CDR2 SNEGSKA (reference sequence). After removal of 7 bases from V and 2 bases from J, the junction contained 6 bases not matched to a gene. The CDR3 runs to 13 residues. CDR3 sequence reads: CSGNYRGQETQYF. DNA for the CDR3: TGCAGTGGCAACTACAGGGGGCAAGAGACCCAGTACTTC.

This clonotype was detected many times. This sequence joins TRBV5-1 and TRBJ2-1; D possibly corresponds to TRBD2 (5 bases). The germline CDR1 and CDR2 sequences are SGHRS and YFSETQ. Trimming stripped 0 bases from V and 7 bases from J, with 14 bases between. The CDR3 runs to 15 residues. CDR3 DNA: TGCGCCAGCAGCTTGGGCATAGCGCCTCGGAATGAGCAGTTCTTC. Translation gives CASSLGIAPRNEQFF.

This chain links TRBV7-9 with TRBJ1-1; TRBD1 might be the D (5 bases). The CDR3 is 14 residues long. Germline V lookup: CDR1 SEHNR, CDR2 FQNEAQ (reference sequence). V was trimmed by 6 bases and J by 3 bases, leaving 14 bases between them. CDR3 nucleotides: TGTGCCAGCAGAAGGAGGGGCGGGGACACTGAAGCTTTCTTT. Its protein product is CASRRRGGDTEAFF.

This clonotype was detected ten times or more. J is TRBJ2-1 and V is TRBV6-5; the D is unclear. The CDR3 consists of 14 residues. The V end lost 2 bases, the J end lost 6 bases, and 11 bases lay between the germline ends. The germline gives CDR1 MNHEY, CDR2 SVGAGI. CDR3 region: CASSYRHNSNEQFF. The CDR3 coding sequence is TGTGCCAGCAGTTACCGCCATAACAGCAATGAGCAGTTCTTC.

In its sample, this clonotype was seen many times. This chain links TRBV18 with TRBJ2-7, with unresolved D. Germline assignment: CDR1 KGHSH and CDR2 LQKENI. The CDR3 sequence is 14 residues long. Trimming left V 0 bases short and J 7 bases short, with 13 bases between. The CDR3 sequence is CASSPPGRSGEQYF. In nucleotides, the CDR3 is TGTGCCAGCTCACCACCGGGAAGGTCCGGGGAGCAGTACTTC.

This sequence joins TRBV10-3 and TRBJ1-2; D might be TRBD1 (5 bases). Trimming took 6 bases from V and 5 from J, leaving 13 bases between them. CDR1 ENHRY and CDR2 SYGVKD come from the germline V gene. The CDR3 sequence is 13 residues long. The CDR3: CAISEGLIYGYTF. The CDR3 DNA reads as TGTGCCATCAGCGAGGGACTCATTTATGGCTACACCTTC.

In this sample, this clonotype turned up once. The rearrangement joins TRBV6-1 to TRBJ2-2; 8 positions agree with TRBD1. V lost 5 bases, J lost 6 bases, and 8 bases stayed unmatched. The CDR3 extends over 15 amino acids. Germline V gene lookup returns CDR1 MNHNS and CDR2 SASEGT. The CDR3 coding sequence is TGTGCCAGCAGTCCGACAGGGGTATGGCCCGGGGAGCTGTTTTTT. It encodes CASSPTGVWPGELFF.

This clonotype occurred a few times. The rearrangement uses TRBV29-1 and TRBJ2-2; D is tentatively TRBD1 or TRBD2 (5 bases each). V was pared by 6 bases and J by 3 bases, with 8 bases between. The CDR3 is made up of 12 amino acids. Germline V lookup: CDR1 SQVTM, CDR2 ANQGSEA. The CDR3 spells CSVVGDTGELFF. Written as DNA, the CDR3 is TGCAGCGTGGTGGGGGACACCGGGGAGCTGTTTTTT.

The V gene is TRBV20-1, the J gene TRBJ2-5, with 8 bases lining up with TRBD2. Germline V lookup: CDR1 DFQATT, CDR2 SNEGSKA (reference sequence). V shed 6 bases, J shed 4 bases, and the junction held 13 bases outside the gene matches. This CDR3 contains 15 residues. CDR3: CSAELSGRGGETQYF. Here the CDR3 DNA reads TGCAGTGCGGAACTAAGCGGGAGAGGAGGAGAGACCCAGTACTTC.